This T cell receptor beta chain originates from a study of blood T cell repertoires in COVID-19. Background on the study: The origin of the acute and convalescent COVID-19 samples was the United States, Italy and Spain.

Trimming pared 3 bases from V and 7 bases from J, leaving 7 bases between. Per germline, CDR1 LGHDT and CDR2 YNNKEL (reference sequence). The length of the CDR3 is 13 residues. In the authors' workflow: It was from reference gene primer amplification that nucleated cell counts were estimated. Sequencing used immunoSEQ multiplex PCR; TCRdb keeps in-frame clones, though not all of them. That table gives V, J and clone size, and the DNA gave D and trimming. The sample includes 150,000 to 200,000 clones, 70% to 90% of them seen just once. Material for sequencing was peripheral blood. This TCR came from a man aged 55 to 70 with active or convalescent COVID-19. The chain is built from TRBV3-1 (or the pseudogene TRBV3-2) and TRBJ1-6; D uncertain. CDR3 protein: CASSHEPNSPLHF. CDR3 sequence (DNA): TGTGCCAGCAGCCACGAGCCGAATTCACCCCTCCACTTT.